Listed below are T cell receptor beta chains from one sample, sequenced in a study of shared clonotypes between healthy human individuals. Only in-frame clones appear in the TCRdb table, and some are missing; sequencing was by immunoSEQ multiplex PCR. The table has hundreds of thousands of clones, around 96% seen once. The sequencing input was naive CD8+ T cells sorted from blood. The receptors come from a woman aged 25 to 39 in good health. Each CDR3 is given with its conserved first and last residue. Each record gives: clone size, V gene, J gene, D gene, CDR3 DNA, CDR3 protein. A D gene is named only where the DNA matches it firmly. A row's size may be missing; if present it is once, few, many or a size class.

clone_size: NA
v_call: TRBV27
j_call: TRBJ2-1
d_call: NA
cdr3_nt: TGTGCCAGCAGTTTAGGTAGCGACGGTGAGCAGTTCTTC
cdr3_aa: CASSLGSDGEQFF

clone_size: NA
v_call: TRBV27
j_call: TRBJ2-1
d_call: TRBD1
cdr3_nt: TGTGCCAGCAGTTTCCTCTGGACAGGGATCTACAATGAGCAGTTCTTC
cdr3_aa: CASSFLWTGIYNEQFF

clone_size: NA
v_call: TRBV6-1
j_call: TRBJ1-1
d_call: NA
cdr3_nt: TGTGCCAGCAGTGAATTGCGGGGGGCAGCTGAAGCTTTCTTT
cdr3_aa: CASSELRGAAEAFF

clone_size: NA
v_call: TRBV23-1
j_call: TRBJ2-1
d_call: NA
cdr3_nt: TGCGCCAGCGGGATTCGGAAGTGGGACCCGTTACACAATGAGCAGTTCTTC
cdr3_aa: CASGIRKWDPLHNEQFF

clone_size: NA
v_call: TRBV27
j_call: TRBJ2-7
d_call: TRBD2
cdr3_nt: TGTGCCAGCAGTCCCGGGACTAGACCCTCCTACGAGCAGTACTTC
cdr3_aa: CASSPGTRPSYEQYF

clone_size: once
v_call: TRBV13
j_call: TRBJ2-7
d_call: TRBD1
cdr3_nt: TGTGCCAGCAGCACCTACGGACAGGGTCTCAACGAGCAGTACTTC
cdr3_aa: CASSTYGQGLNEQYF

clone_size: NA
v_call: TRBV14
j_call: TRBJ2-7
d_call: TRBD1
cdr3_nt: TGTGCCAGCAGCCTCGGGACAGGGGGGCCCTACGAGCAGTACTTC
cdr3_aa: CASSLGTGGPYEQYF

clone_size: NA
v_call: TRBV29-1
j_call: TRBJ2-7
d_call: TRBD2
cdr3_nt: TGCAGCGTGGGAGGGACCTCCTACGAGCAGTACTTC
cdr3_aa: CSVGGTSYEQYF

clone_size: NA
v_call: TRBV29-1
j_call: TRBJ2-6
d_call: NA
cdr3_nt: TGCAGCGTTGCGGGTAGTGCGGGTGGGGCCAACGTCCTGACTTTC
cdr3_aa: CSVAGSAGGANVLTF

clone_size: NA
v_call: TRBV11-2
j_call: TRBJ1-2
d_call: NA
cdr3_nt: TGTGCCAGCAGCTTAGATCTGGGGCAGATCTATGGCTACACCTTC
cdr3_aa: CASSLDLGQIYGYTF

clone_size: NA
v_call: TRBV19
j_call: TRBJ2-1
d_call: TRBD2
cdr3_nt: TGTGCCAGTAGTATTGGGCTAGCGGGAGTAGGTGATGAGCAGTTCTTC
cdr3_aa: CASSIGLAGVGDEQFF

clone_size: NA
v_call: TRBV27
j_call: TRBJ2-5
d_call: NA
cdr3_nt: TGTGCCGGCAGGACTGACAGGCAGCAAGAGACCCAGTACTTC
cdr3_aa: CAGRTDRQQETQYF

clone_size: NA
v_call: TRBV6-5
j_call: TRBJ1-2
d_call: TRBD1
cdr3_nt: TGTGCCAGCAGTGGCGACAGGGGCTATGGCTACACCTTC
cdr3_aa: CASSGDRGYGYTF

clone_size: NA
v_call: TRBV4-1
j_call: TRBJ1-2
d_call: NA
cdr3_nt: TGCGCCAGCAGCCAAGGCAGGCGGGGTGGCTACACCTTC
cdr3_aa: CASSQGRRGGYTF

clone_size: NA
v_call: TRBV13
j_call: TRBJ2-7
d_call: NA
cdr3_nt: TGTGCCAGCAGCTTAGACAGAAGCTCCTACGAGCAGTACTTC
cdr3_aa: CASSLDRSSYEQYF

clone_size: NA
v_call: TRBV28
j_call: TRBJ1-2
d_call: NA
cdr3_nt: TGTGCCATCAATCACAGGTACACCGGCGATGGCTACACCTTC
cdr3_aa: CAINHRYTGDGYTF

clone_size: NA
v_call: TRBV9
j_call: TRBJ2-2
d_call: NA
cdr3_nt: TGTGCCAGCAGCGCCCGCTCTTGGGCCGGGGAGCTGTTTTTT
cdr3_aa: CASSARSWAGELFF

clone_size: NA
v_call: TRBV9
j_call: TRBJ2-7
d_call: NA
cdr3_nt: TGTGCCAGCAGCGTAGGTCGCAGTGGCTACGAGCAGTACTTC
cdr3_aa: CASSVGRSGYEQYF

clone_size: NA
v_call: TRBV27
j_call: TRBJ2-1
d_call: NA
cdr3_nt: TGTGCCAGCAGAGGAGGGGGAGGGAGCTCCTACAATGAGCAGTTCTTC
cdr3_aa: CASRGGGGSSYNEQFF

clone_size: NA
v_call: TRBV28
j_call: TRBJ2-7
d_call: NA
cdr3_nt: TGTGCCAGCACTCCTGGGGAGGGGGCGAAGGGCGAGCAGTACTTC
cdr3_aa: CASTPGEGAKGEQYF

clone_size: NA
v_call: TRBV2
j_call: TRBJ2-7
d_call: NA
cdr3_nt: TGTGCCAGCAGTGTAGGTGTCCCCTCCTACGAGCAGTACTTC
cdr3_aa: CASSVGVPSYEQYF

clone_size: NA
v_call: TRBV7-9
j_call: TRBJ2-2
d_call: TRBD2
cdr3_nt: TGTGCCAGCGCGATTAGCGGGAGGGCCCCAACCGGGGAGCTGTTTTTT
cdr3_aa: CASAISGRAPTGELFF

clone_size: NA
v_call: TRBV10-2
j_call: TRBJ2-1
d_call: TRBD2
cdr3_nt: TGCGCCAGCAGCGCCGGGACTAGCTTGAATGAGCAGTTCTTC
cdr3_aa: CASSAGTSLNEQFF

clone_size: NA
v_call: TRBV14
j_call: TRBJ2-5
d_call: TRBD2
cdr3_nt: TGTGCCAGCAGCCGCGGGACTAACAAAGAGACCCAGTACTTC
cdr3_aa: CASSRGTNKETQYF

clone_size: NA
v_call: TRBV7-9
j_call: TRBJ2-2
d_call: TRBD1
cdr3_nt: TGTGCCAGCAGCCCGGACAGGACCAACACCGGGGAGCTGTTTTTT
cdr3_aa: CASSPDRTNTGELFF

clone_size: NA
v_call: TRBV27
j_call: TRBJ2-7
d_call: NA
cdr3_nt: TGTGCCAGCAGTTTACGGGGGAGGGAGCAGTACTTC
cdr3_aa: CASSLRGREQYF

clone_size: once
v_call: TRBV27
j_call: TRBJ2-7
d_call: NA
cdr3_nt: TGTGCCAGCAGTTTATCGGTGGCGGCGGTCCCCTACGAGCAGTACTTC
cdr3_aa: CASSLSVAAVPYEQYF

clone_size: NA
v_call: TRBV11-2
j_call: TRBJ2-3
d_call: NA
cdr3_nt: TGTGCCAGCAGCCACGGGTGGGGGGCTGAAAGGACAGATACGCAGTATTTT
cdr3_aa: CASSHGWGAERTDTQYF

clone_size: once
v_call: TRBV6-1
j_call: TRBJ2-7
d_call: TRBD2
cdr3_nt: TGTGCCAGCAGTGAAGAAGGGGAGGGGCTTTTACGAAAGCAGTACTTC
cdr3_aa: CASSEEGEGLLRKQYF

clone_size: NA
v_call: TRBV10-1
j_call: TRBJ2-7
d_call: TRBD2
cdr3_nt: TGCGCCAGCAGTGAGAAGGTTGGCGGGAGGATCCACGAGCAGTACTTC
cdr3_aa: CASSEKVGGRIHEQYF

clone_size: NA
v_call: TRBV19
j_call: TRBJ2-7
d_call: TRBD1
cdr3_nt: TGTGCCAGTAGTAACCGACTGGACAGGGGGACGCACGAGCAGTACTTC
cdr3_aa: CASSNRLDRGTHEQYF

clone_size: NA
v_call: TRBV28
j_call: TRBJ2-7
d_call: NA
cdr3_nt: TGTGCCAGCAGTCCCTTGGTCGGGGAAAGCTCCTACGAGCAGTACTTC
cdr3_aa: CASSPLVGESSYEQYF

clone_size: once
v_call: TRBV27
j_call: TRBJ2-7
d_call: NA
cdr3_nt: TGTGCCAGCAGTTTGGCGGGAAGCTCCTACGAGCAGTACTTC
cdr3_aa: CASSLAGSSYEQYF

clone_size: NA
v_call: TRBV28
j_call: TRBJ2-1
d_call: NA
cdr3_nt: TGTGCCAGCAGTTTTAGGGGCTACAATGAGCAGTTCTTC
cdr3_aa: CASSFRGYNEQFF

clone_size: NA
v_call: TRBV29-1
j_call: TRBJ2-7
d_call: TRBD2
cdr3_nt: TGCAGCGTAGAGTGGGTGGGACTAGCGGGACTGCAGTACTTC
cdr3_aa: CSVEWVGLAGLQYF

clone_size: NA
v_call: TRBV19
j_call: TRBJ2-1
d_call: NA
cdr3_nt: TGTGCCAGTAGTATGGCAGGGTATGCAAACAATGAGCAGTTCTTC
cdr3_aa: CASSMAGYANNEQFF

clone_size: NA
v_call: TRBV11-2
j_call: TRBJ1-1
d_call: NA
cdr3_nt: TGTGCCAGCAGCAGGGGCGACACTGAAGCTTTCTTT
cdr3_aa: CASSRGDTEAFF

clone_size: NA
v_call: TRBV9
j_call: TRBJ2-1
d_call: NA
cdr3_nt: TGTGCCAGCAGCGTAGTGGGCGGGTACAATGAGCAGTTCTTC
cdr3_aa: CASSVVGGYNEQFF

clone_size: NA
v_call: TRBV7-9
j_call: TRBJ2-7
d_call: NA
cdr3_nt: TGTGCCAGCAGCTTCAATCACTACGAGCAGTACTTC
cdr3_aa: CASSFNHYEQYF

clone_size: NA
v_call: TRBV28
j_call: TRBJ1-6
d_call: NA
cdr3_nt: TGTGCCAGCAGGGAGACAGTTACTTTTACCCTCCACTTT
cdr3_aa: CASRETVTFTLHF

clone_size: NA
v_call: TRBV10-2
j_call: TRBJ2-7
d_call: TRBD2
cdr3_nt: TGCGCCACTACAACGGGACTAGCGGGAAGCTACGAGCAGTACTTC
cdr3_aa: CATTTGLAGSYEQYF

clone_size: NA
v_call: TRBV5-5
j_call: TRBJ2-1
d_call: NA
cdr3_nt: TGTGCCAGCAGCCGAAGCGGGCATGAGCAGTTCTTC
cdr3_aa: CASSRSGHEQFF

clone_size: NA
v_call: TRBV10-3
j_call: TRBJ1-2
d_call: TRBD1
cdr3_nt: TGTGCCGCGGAGGACAGGGCTAACTATGGCTACACCTTC
cdr3_aa: CAAEDRANYGYTF

clone_size: NA
v_call: TRBV9
j_call: TRBJ2-1
d_call: TRBD2
cdr3_nt: TGTGCCAGCAGCGTAGGGGGGACTAGCGGGGATGAGCAGTTCTTC
cdr3_aa: CASSVGGTSGDEQFF

clone_size: few
v_call: TRBV2
j_call: TRBJ1-1
d_call: NA
cdr3_nt: TGTGCCAGCAGTGACGGGAAAAACACTGAAGCTTTCTTT
cdr3_aa: CASSDGKNTEAFF

clone_size: NA
v_call: TRBV7-9
j_call: TRBJ1-5
d_call: TRBD1
cdr3_nt: TGTGCCAGCAGCCAGGGGGCGAGCAATCAGCCCCAGCATTTT
cdr3_aa: CASSQGASNQPQHF

clone_size: NA
v_call: TRBV7-7
j_call: TRBJ2-7
d_call: NA
cdr3_nt: TGTGCCAGCAGTTCAGGGGACTCCTACGAGCAGTACTTC
cdr3_aa: CASSSGDSYEQYF

clone_size: NA
v_call: TRBV28
j_call: TRBJ1-2
d_call: TRBD1
cdr3_nt: TGTGCCAGCAGTTTCTCGGGACAGCCCTATGGCTACACCTTC
cdr3_aa: CASSFSGQPYGYTF

clone_size: NA
v_call: TRBV2
j_call: TRBJ2-1
d_call: NA
cdr3_nt: TGTGCCAGCAGTGCCCCGGGATCGGGGCAGTTCTTC
cdr3_aa: CASSAPGSGQFF

clone_size: NA
v_call: TRBV10-1
j_call: TRBJ2-3
d_call: NA
cdr3_nt: TGCGCCAGCAGTGAGTGGACAGAAAACACAGATACGCAGTATTTT
cdr3_aa: CASSEWTENTDTQYF

clone_size: NA
v_call: TRBV23-1
j_call: TRBJ2-4
d_call: NA
cdr3_nt: TGCGCCAGCAGTCAATCTATCCCGGCCAAAAACATTCAGTACTTC
cdr3_aa: CASSQSIPAKNIQYF

clone_size: NA
v_call: TRBV19
j_call: TRBJ2-1
d_call: NA
cdr3_nt: TGTGCCAGTAGTATAAGGGGCGACAATGAGCAGTTCTTC
cdr3_aa: CASSIRGDNEQFF

clone_size: NA
v_call: TRBV28
j_call: TRBJ2-4
d_call: NA
cdr3_nt: TGTGCCAGCAGTTTTAGACAGTCCTCGAAACAACCTTCCAAAAACATTCAGTACTTC
cdr3_aa: CASSFRQSSKQPSKNIQYF

clone_size: NA
v_call: TRBV29-1
j_call: TRBJ2-7
d_call: TRBD1
cdr3_nt: TGCAGCGTATTGGACAGGATGGGGCGGGAGCAGTACTTC
cdr3_aa: CSVLDRMGREQYF